A single T cell receptor beta chain is shown here with its context. No antigen is known for it. The data originate from a study of CD4 T cells in relation to SARS-CoV-2 and coronaviruses. Before the COVID-19 pandemic, during about 2011-2019, CD4+ T cells were taken from unexposed donors. After approximately 10 days of culture, CD4+ T cells were isolated. As cell numbers allowed, unexposed-donor CD4+ T cells faced SARS-CoV-2 S/N and four cold-coronavirus spikes. The method was immunoSEQ multiplex PCR; TCRdb's version includes in-frame clones alone and lacks a portion of them. The table records 25,000 or so clones, about 70% of them present only once. Sequenced material: CD4+ T cells from PBMCs, cultured in vitro. This clonotype was sampled from a human donor in good health.

This chain's CDR3 is CASSLGLQETQYF. The CDR3, as DNA: TGTGCCAGCAGCCTCGGGCTTCAAGAGACCCAGTACTTC. The chain uses TRBV5-4 and TRBJ2-5; no definite D call. The CDR3 is 13 residues long. CDR1 is SGHNT, CDR2 YYREEE, per germline (reference sequence). V lost 4 bases, J lost 2 bases, and 9 bases lay in between.